This TCR beta chain was sequenced during a study of blood T cell repertoires in COVID-19. In the study overall: From the United States, Italy and Spain came samples of acute and convalescent COVID-19. The cDNA or gDNA used as material had been derived from T cells, B-cell-depleted T cells, or PBMCs.

CDR3 size: 13 residues. J lost 7 bases, V lost 2 bases, and 4 bases had no gene match. Germline V gene sequence: CDR1 MNHEY, CDR2 SVGAGI. Original methodology: Cell counts per sample came from amplifying reference gene primers. Measured with immunoSEQ multiplex PCR; TCRdb has only the in-frame clones, and not every one. V and J calls and clone size are copied from that table; D and trimming were computed from the DNA. This repertoire shows about 98,000 clones, 86% found once; its top ten account for approximately 10%. V usage is TRBV6-5 and J usage is TRBJ1-2; 7 bases line up with TRBD1. The sample consisted of peripheral blood. The TCR sequence derives from a man over 45 with acute or convalescent COVID-19. The CDR3 DNA is TGTGCCAGCAGTTACAGGGGGCGGGGTGGCTACACCTTC. This codes for CASSYRGRGGYTF.